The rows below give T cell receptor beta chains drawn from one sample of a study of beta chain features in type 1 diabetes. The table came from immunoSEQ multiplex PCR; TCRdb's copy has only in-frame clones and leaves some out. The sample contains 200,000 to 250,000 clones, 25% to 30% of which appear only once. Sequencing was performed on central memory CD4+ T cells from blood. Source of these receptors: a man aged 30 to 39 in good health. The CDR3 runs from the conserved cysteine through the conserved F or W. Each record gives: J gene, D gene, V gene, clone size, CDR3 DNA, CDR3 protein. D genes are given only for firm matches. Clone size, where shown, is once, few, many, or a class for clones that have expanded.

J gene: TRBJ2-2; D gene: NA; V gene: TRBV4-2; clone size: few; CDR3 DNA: TGTGCCAGCAGCCCCTCCCTTGCCGGGGAGCTGTTTTTT; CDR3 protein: CASSPSLAGELFF
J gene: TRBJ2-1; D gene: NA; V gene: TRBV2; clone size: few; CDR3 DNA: TGTGCCAGCAGTGAGGGCGAATGGAATGAGCAGTTCTTC; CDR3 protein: CASSEGEWNEQFF
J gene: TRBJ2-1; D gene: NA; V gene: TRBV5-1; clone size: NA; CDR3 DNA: TGCGCCAGCAGCTTGGTCGGCAGGGGATTCCATGAGCAGTTCTTC; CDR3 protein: CASSLVGRGFHEQFF
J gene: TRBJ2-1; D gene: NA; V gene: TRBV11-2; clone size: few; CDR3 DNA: TGTGCCAGCAAGTCTGATCTTTCCTACAATGAGCAGTTCTTC; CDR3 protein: CASKSDLSYNEQFF
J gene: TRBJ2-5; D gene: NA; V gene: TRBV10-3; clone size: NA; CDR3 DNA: TGTGCCATCAGTGGGGTCCCGGAAGAGACCCAGTACTTC; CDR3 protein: CAISGVPEETQYF
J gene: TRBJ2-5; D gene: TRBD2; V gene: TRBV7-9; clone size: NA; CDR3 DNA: TGTGCCAGCACCCATGGCGGGGGGGCCCAAGAGACCCAGTACTTC; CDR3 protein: CASTHGGGAQETQYF
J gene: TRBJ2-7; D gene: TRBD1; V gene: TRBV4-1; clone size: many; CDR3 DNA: TGCGCCAGCAGCCAAGGACAGGGGGCCTACGAGCAGTACTTC; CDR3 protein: CASSQGQGAYEQYF
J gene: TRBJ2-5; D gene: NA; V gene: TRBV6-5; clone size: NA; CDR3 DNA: TGTGCCAGCAGTTACCCGGGCGCGTACCAAGAGACCCAGTACTTC; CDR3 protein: CASSYPGAYQETQYF
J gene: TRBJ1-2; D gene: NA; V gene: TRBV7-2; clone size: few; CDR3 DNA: TGTGCCAGCAGCCTAGGGTTACTAGGCTATGGCTACACCTTC; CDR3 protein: CASSLGLLGYGYTF
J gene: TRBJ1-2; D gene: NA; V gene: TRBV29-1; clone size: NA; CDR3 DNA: TGCAGCGGAGGGGGGGCCTCTCATGGCTACACCTTC; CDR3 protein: CSGGGASHGYTF
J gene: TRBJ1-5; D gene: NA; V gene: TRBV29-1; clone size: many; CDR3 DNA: TGCAGCGTTGTAGGGGCGGGCAATCAGCCCCAGCATTTT; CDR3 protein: CSVVGAGNQPQHF
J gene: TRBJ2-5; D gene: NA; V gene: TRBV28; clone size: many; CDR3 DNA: TGTGCCAGCAGGCGAGGGGGGTCGCAAGAGACCCAGTACTTC; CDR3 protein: CASRRGGSQETQYF
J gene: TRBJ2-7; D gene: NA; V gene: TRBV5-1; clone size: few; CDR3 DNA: TGCGCCAGCAGCAGGGTAGGCACGGCGAACGAGCAGTACTTC; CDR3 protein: CASSRVGTANEQYF
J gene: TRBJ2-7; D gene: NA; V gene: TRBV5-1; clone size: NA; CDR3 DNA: TGCGCCAGCACCCGGGATGGGGGCATGTACGAGCAGTACTTC; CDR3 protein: CASTRDGGMYEQYF
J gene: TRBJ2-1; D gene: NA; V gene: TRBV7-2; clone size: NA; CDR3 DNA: TGTGCCAGCAGCTTAGATCTAGCCAATGAGCAGTTCTTC; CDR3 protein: CASSLDLANEQFF
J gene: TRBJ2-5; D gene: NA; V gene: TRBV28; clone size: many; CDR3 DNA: TGTGCCAGCAGTTTCACCGGGGGAAGGGAGACCCAGTACTTC; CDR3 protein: CASSFTGGRETQYF
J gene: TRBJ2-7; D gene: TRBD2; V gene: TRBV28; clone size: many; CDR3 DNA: TGTGCCAGCAGTGCAACATCCGGGACTAGAAGCGAGCAGTACTTC; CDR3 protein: CASSATSGTRSEQYF
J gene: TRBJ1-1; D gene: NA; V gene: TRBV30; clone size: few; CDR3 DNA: TGTGCCTGGGCTCAGGTACTAGCTGAAGCTTTCTTT; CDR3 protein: CAWAQVLAEAFF
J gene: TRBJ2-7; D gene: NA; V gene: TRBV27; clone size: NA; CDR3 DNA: TGTGCCAGCTCCGGCTGGCAGTACTTC; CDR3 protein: CASSGWQYF
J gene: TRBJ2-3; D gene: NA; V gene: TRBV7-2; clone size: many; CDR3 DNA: TGTGCCAGCAGCTTAGTAGGGCAGGGCACAGATACGCAGTATTTT; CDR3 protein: CASSLVGQGTDTQYF
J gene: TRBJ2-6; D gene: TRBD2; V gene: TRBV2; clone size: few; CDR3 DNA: TGTGCCACCTACGGGGGGGCGGGGGCCAACGTCCTGACTTTC; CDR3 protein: CATYGGAGANVLTF
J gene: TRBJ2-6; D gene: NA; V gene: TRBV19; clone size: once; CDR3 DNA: TGTGCCAGTAGCAACGGGCTGGCTGGGGCCAACGTCCTGACTTTC; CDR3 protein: CASSNGLAGANVLTF
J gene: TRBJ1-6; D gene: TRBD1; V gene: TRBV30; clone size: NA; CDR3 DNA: TGTGCCTGGAGGCTGGGGACAGGATATAATTCACCCCTCCACTTT; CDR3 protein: CAWRLGTGYNSPLHF
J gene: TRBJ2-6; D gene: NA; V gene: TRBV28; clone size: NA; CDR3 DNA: TGTGCCAGCAGTTCCGGGACCGGGGCCAACGTCCTGACTTTC; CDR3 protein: CASSSGTGANVLTF
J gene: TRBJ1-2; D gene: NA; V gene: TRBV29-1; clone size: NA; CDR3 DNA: TGCAGCGTTGGCAATAACTATGGCTACACCTTC; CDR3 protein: CSVGNNYGYTF
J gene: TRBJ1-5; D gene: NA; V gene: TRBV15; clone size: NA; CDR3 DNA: TGTGCCACCAGCAGAGAACCCCATAGCAATCAGCCCCAGCATTTT; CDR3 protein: CATSREPHSNQPQHF
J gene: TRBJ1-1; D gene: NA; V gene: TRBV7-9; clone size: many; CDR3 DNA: TGTGCCAGCAGTCCATCAGCTCACACTGAAGCTTTCTTT; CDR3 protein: CASSPSAHTEAFF
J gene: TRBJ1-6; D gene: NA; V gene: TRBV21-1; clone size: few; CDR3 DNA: TGTGCCAGCAGCAAGAGGGTCCGGGCCCCCGAACCCCTCCACTTT; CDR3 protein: CASSKRVRAPEPLHF
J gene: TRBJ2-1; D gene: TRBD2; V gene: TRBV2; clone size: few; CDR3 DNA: TGTGCCAGCAGTGAAACTAGCGGGAGTAGTATTGAGCAGTTCTTC; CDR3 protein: CASSETSGSSIEQFF
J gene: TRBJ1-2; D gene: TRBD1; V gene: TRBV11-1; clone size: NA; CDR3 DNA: TGTGCCAGCAGCCGCACAGGGGCTAACTATGGCTACACCTTC; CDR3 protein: CASSRTGANYGYTF
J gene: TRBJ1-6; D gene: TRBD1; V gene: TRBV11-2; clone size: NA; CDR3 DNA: TGTGCCAGCAGCTTGGCTCTGGGGACAGGGGTCTTTTCACCCCTCCACTTT; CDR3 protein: CASSLALGTGVFSPLHF
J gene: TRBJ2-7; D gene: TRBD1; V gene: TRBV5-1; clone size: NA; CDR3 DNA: TGCGCCAGCAGCTTACAGGGGGAACGGGGCGACGAGCAGTACTTC; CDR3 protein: CASSLQGERGDEQYF
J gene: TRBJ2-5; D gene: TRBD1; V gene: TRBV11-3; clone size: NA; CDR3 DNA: TGTGCCAGCAGCCGACAGGGGGGAGAGACCCAGTACTTC; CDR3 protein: CASSRQGGETQYF
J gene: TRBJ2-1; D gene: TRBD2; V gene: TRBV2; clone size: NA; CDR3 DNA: TGTGCCAGCAGTGAGGAAGCGGGACTCTACAATGAGCAGTTCTTC; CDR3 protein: CASSEEAGLYNEQFF
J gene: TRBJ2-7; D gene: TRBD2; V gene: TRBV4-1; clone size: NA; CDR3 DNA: TGCGCCAGCAGCCAATGGACTAGCGTAAACGAGCAGTACTTC; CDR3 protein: CASSQWTSVNEQYF
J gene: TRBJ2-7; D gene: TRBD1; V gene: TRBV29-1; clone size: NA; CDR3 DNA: TGCAGCGCCATGGGACAGGGGGCCTACGAGCAGTACTTC; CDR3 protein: CSAMGQGAYEQYF
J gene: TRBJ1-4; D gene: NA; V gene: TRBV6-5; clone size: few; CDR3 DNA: TGTGCCAGCAGGTTAACAGGGTCGACTAATGAAAAACTGTTTTTT; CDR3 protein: CASRLTGSTNEKLFF
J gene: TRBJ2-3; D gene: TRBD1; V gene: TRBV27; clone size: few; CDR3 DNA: TGTGCCAGCAGTGCGTTACAGGGGGGAACTAGCACAGATACGCAGTATTTT; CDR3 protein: CASSALQGGTSTDTQYF
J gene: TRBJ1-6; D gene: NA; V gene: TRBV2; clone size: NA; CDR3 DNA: TGTGCCAGCAGTGAAGTTGTAAATTCACCCCTCCACTTT; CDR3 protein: CASSEVVNSPLHF
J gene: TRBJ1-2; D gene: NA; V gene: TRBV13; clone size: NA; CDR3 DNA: TGTGCCAGCAGCGCCCCCCCGCCGGTCTATGGCTACACCTTC; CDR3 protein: CASSAPPPVYGYTF
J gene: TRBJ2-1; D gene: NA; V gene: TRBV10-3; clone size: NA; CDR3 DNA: TGTGCCATCAGCAATCAAGTAGTGGGGGCGGGTAATGAGCAGTTCTTC; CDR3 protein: CAISNQVVGAGNEQFF
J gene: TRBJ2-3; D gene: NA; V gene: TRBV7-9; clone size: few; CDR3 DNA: TGTGCCAGCAGCTTAGACTCCACAGATACGCAGTATTTT; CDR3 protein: CASSLDSTDTQYF
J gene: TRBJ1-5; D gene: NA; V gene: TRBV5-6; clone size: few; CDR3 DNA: TGTGCCAGCAGCTTGAACGGTGCGGCCCAGCCCCAGCATTTT; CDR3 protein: CASSLNGAAQPQHF
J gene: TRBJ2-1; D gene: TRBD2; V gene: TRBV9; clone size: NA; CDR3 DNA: TGTGCCAGCAGCTCGCGACTAGCGGCTTACAATGAGCAGTTCTTC; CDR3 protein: CASSSRLAAYNEQFF
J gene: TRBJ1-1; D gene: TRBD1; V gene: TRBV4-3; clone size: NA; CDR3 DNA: TGCGCCAGCAGCGACACAGGGGCCACTGAAGCTTTCTTT; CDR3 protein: CASSDTGATEAFF
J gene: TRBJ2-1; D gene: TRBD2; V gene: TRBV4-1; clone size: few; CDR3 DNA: TGCGCCAGCAGCCGCCCTACCGGGACTAGCGTTGGTGAGCAGTTCTTC; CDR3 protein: CASSRPTGTSVGEQFF
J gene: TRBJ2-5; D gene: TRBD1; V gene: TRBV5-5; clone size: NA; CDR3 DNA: TGTGCCAGCAGCTTGGAGCGACAGGGGGCCTTAGAGACCCAGTACTTC; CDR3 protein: CASSLERQGALETQYF
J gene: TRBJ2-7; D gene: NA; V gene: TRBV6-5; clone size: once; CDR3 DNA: TGTGCCAGCAGAGCGACAGGTTCCTACGAGCAGTACTTC; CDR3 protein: CASRATGSYEQYF
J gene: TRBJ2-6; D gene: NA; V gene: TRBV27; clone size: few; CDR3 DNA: TGTGCCAGTTCTTACTCTGGGGCCAACGTCCTGACTTTC; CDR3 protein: CASSYSGANVLTF
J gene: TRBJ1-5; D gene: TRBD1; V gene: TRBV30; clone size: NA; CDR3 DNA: TGTGCCTGGAGCCCTAGACAGGGTAGGAGCAATCAGCCCCAGCATTTT; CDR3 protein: CAWSPRQGRSNQPQHF